Listed below are T cell receptor beta chains from one sample, sequenced in a study of graft-versus-host responses after intestinal transplantation. Their target antigens are unknown. Using immunoSEQ multiplex PCR, the repertoire was profiled, and TCRdb retains in-frame clones only, with some absent. The sample holds tens of thousands of clones, under 95% seen once. The sample here was unstimulated CD8+ T cells sorted from spleen or lymph node cells, taken before intestinal transplant. These TCRs come from a human donor who received an intestinal transplant. Both conserved end residues are part of each CDR3. D genes are given only for firm matches. The size field is filled for only some rows; it gives once, few, many or a size class.

CDR3aa	CDR3nt	len	d_gene	v_gene	abundance	j_gene
CASSIIGGNEQYF	TGCGCCAGCAGTATAATCGGGGGGAACGAGCAGTACTTC	13	TRBD2	TRBV10-2	few	TRBJ2-7
CASSHQTGKLFF	TGCGCCAGCAGCCATCAAACCGGAAAACTGTTTTTT	12	-	TRBV4-1	-	TRBJ1-4
CASSLGSGPTHSNYGYTF	TGTGCCAGCAGCCTGGGGTCGGGGCCTACCCATTCAAACTATGGCTACACCTTC	18	-	TRBV11-2	-	TRBJ1-2
CASSPSVRPSNNSPLHF	TGTGCCAGCAGCCCTAGCGTTAGGCCCTCGAATAATTCACCCCTCCACTTT	17	-	TRBV5-6	-	TRBJ1-6
CASSPGTGNYGYTF	TGTGCCAGTAGCCCAGGGACAGGAAACTATGGCTACACCTTC	14	TRBD1	TRBV19	-	TRBJ1-2
CASSQQGDEQYF	TGCGCCAGCAGCCAGCAGGGGGACGAGCAGTACTTC	12	TRBD1	TRBV4-1	-	TRBJ2-7
CSVAQGQGAPGYTF	TGCAGCGTTGCCCAGGGGCAGGGGGCGCCAGGCTACACCTTC	14	TRBD1	TRBV29-1	-	TRBJ1-2
CASSGTRLAEETQYF	TGTGCCAGCAGCGGAACCCGTTTGGCAGAAGAGACCCAGTACTTC	15	-	TRBV13	-	TRBJ2-5
CASSLEFGGTGTIQYF	TGTGCCAGCAGCTTAGAGTTCGGTGGGACAGGGACCATTCAGTACTTC	16	TRBD1	TRBV7-6	-	TRBJ2-4
CASSSTTSGRAYEQYF	TGCGCCAGCAGCTCGACTACTAGCGGGAGGGCCTACGAGCAGTACTTC	16	TRBD2	TRBV5-1	-	TRBJ2-7
CASSEVRARGYGYTF	TGTGCCAGCAGTGAAGTTCGGGCCCGGGGGTATGGCTACACCTTC	15	-	TRBV6-1	-	TRBJ1-2
CASSNWDRPTDTQYF	TGTGCCAGCAGCAACTGGGACCGCCCCACAGATACGCAGTATTTT	15	-	TRBV7-3	-	TRBJ2-3
CASSGDGSEAEMGAFF	TGTGCCAGCAGCGGTGATGGATCAGAGGCTGAAATGGGAGCTTTCTTT	16	-	TRBV7-6	once	TRBJ1-1
CASSATGAYLNEQFF	TGTGCCAGCAGCGCAACAGGGGCCTACCTCAATGAGCAGTTCTTC	15	TRBD1	TRBV9	-	TRBJ2-1
CASSTGQSLYEQYF	TGTGCCAGCAGCACGGGACAGTCCCTCTACGAGCAGTACTTC	14	TRBD1	TRBV13	-	TRBJ2-7
CASSLGWGKHYDRRGTGELFF	TGTGCCAGCAGCTTAGGGTGGGGAAAACACTATGACCGCCGAGGGACCGGGGAGCTGTTTTTT	21	-	TRBV7-3	-	TRBJ2-2
CASSLGHLGTEAFF	TGTGCCAGCAGCCTTGGACATCTTGGGACTGAAGCTTTCTTT	14	-	TRBV6-5	-	TRBJ1-1
CASSSGQGLSNEKLFF	TGTGCCAGCAGCTCCGGACAGGGGTTATCTAATGAAAAACTGTTTTTT	16	TRBD1	TRBV11-2	-	TRBJ1-4
CASSLDRDSYEQYF	TGTGCCAGCAGCTTGGACAGGGACTCCTACGAGCAGTACTTC	14	TRBD1	TRBV7-3	-	TRBJ2-7
CASSRTEDYEQYF	TGTGCCAGCAGCCGGACAGAAGACTACGAGCAGTACTTC	13	-	TRBV7-9	few	TRBJ2-7
CASSSPGTVWGGYTF	TGTGCCAGCAGTTCCCCTGGGACGGTTTGGGGGGGCTACACCTTC	15	-	TRBV6-5	-	TRBJ1-2
CASSEGDSHYEQYF	TGTGCCAGCAGCGAAGGGGACAGCCACTACGAGCAGTACTTC	14	TRBD1	TRBV9	-	TRBJ2-7
CASSKKGPWTDSGNTIYF	TGTGCCAGCAGCAAAAAGGGACCCTGGACCGACTCTGGAAACACCATATATTTT	18	-	TRBV21-1	-	TRBJ1-3
CASSEWDSGRRDEQYF	TGCGCCAGCAGTGAGTGGGATAGCGGGAGAAGGGACGAGCAGTACTTC	16	TRBD2	TRBV10-2	once	TRBJ2-7